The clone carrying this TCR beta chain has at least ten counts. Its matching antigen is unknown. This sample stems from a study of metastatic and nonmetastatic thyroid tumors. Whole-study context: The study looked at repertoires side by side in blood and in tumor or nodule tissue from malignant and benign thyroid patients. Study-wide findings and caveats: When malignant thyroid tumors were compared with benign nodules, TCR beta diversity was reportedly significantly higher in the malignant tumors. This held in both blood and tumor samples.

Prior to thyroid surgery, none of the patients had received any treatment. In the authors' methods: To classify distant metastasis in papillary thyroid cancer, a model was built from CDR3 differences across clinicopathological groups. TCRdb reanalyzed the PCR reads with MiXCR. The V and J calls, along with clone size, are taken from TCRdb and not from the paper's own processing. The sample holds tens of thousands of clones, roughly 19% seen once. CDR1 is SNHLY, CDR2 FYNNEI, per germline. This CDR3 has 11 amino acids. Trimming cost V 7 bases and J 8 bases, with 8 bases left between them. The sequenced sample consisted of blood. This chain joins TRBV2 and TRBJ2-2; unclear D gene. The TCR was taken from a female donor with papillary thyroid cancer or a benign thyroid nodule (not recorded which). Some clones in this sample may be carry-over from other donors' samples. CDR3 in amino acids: CASTPEGELFF. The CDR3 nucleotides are TGTGCCAGCACCCCAGAGGGGGAGCTGTTTTTT.